A selection of T cell receptor beta chains follows, all from one sample in a study of spatial heterogeneity in lung cancer. TCRdb called the 5' RACE reads again in MiXCR, with one record for every CDR3 protein. The repertoire holds 40,000 to 55,000 distinct CDR3 sequences, with approximately 7% as singletons. The input for sequencing was PBMCs, taken at surgery. The receptors originated from a female donor with early-stage non-small cell lung cancer. CDR3s leave out the opening cysteine and the closing phenylalanine or tryptophan. Each record gives: V gene, CDR3 protein.

TRBV4-3 | ASSQDLRQPQH
TRBV21-1 | ASEGGPGTPNSGANVLT
TRBV25-1 | ASAPSGANVLT
TRBV12-3/TRBV12-4 | ASTFYSNQPQH
TRBV14 | ASSLLDSAGELF
TRBV21-1 | ASSKKAAVRVTNQPQH
TRBV29-1 | SGSTRLAQDTQY
TRBV9 | ASSGQGHGNGEQY
TRBV6-5 | ASRLQGAADTQY
TRBV28 | ASSTDSGYT
TRBV20-1 | SARDKERGGTQY
TRBV11-2 | ASSLGQIQETQY
TRBV28 | ASSPSGQGFYGYT
TRBV5-1 | AHGPPLNTEAF
TRBV4-1 | ASSQDGYGGLGNTIY
TRBV9 | ASSARETALGYT
TRBV20-1 | SRLAGTQETQY
TRBV7-9 | ASSVKSERIQETQY
TRBV11-2 | ASSFGGFYNSPLH
TRBV6-5 | ASSRTVGQGETQY
TRBV10-3 | AITGFTEAF
TRBV6-2/TRBV6-3 | ASSFGLREGETQY
TRBV12-3/TRBV12-4 | ASRPDTYEQY
TRBV18 | ASSLDLSPLH
TRBV12-3/TRBV12-4 | ASSRLGDQPQH
TRBV7-2 | ASSNRDQAGYGYT
TRBV12-3/TRBV12-4 | ASSLAWTSNQPQH
TRBV5-1 | ASSLRGASSDTQY
TRBV9 | ASSVYRDRGKPL
TRBV7-2 | ASSPPGFSGYT
TRBV11-2 | ASSLLASGNTIY
TRBV18 | ASSLSQGGMAQH
TRBV2 | ASSPQGARGEKLF
TRBV7-2 | ASSLLQGSKGYT
TRBV2 | ASSGEQDIQY
TRBV7-2 | ASSPLGATLGFGTDTQY
TRBV3-1 | ASSQGGGWNEQF
TRBV11-3 | ASSKRPGGSYEQY
TRBV5-1 | TSSLGAGSSYNEQF
TRBV6-6 | ASKDHQGRSNQPQH
TRBV5-1 | ASSSGITYNSPLH
TRBV4-3 | ASSQAYRGTSGNTIY
TRBV10-3 | AISGTTYADTQY
TRBV30 | AWSGGQWPEAF